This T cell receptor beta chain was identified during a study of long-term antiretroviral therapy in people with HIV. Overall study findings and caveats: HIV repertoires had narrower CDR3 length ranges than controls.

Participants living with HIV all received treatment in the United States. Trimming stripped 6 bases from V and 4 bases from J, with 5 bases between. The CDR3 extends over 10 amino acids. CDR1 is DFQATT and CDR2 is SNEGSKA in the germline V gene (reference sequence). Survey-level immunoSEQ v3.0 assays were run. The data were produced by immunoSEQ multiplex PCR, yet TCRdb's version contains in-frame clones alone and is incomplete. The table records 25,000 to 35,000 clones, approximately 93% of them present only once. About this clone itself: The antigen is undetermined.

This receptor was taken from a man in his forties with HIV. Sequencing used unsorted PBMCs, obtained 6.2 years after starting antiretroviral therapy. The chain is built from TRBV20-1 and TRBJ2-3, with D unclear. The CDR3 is CSARADTQYF. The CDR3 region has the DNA TGCAGTGCCCGGGCAGATACGCAGTATTTT.